This entry is about one TCR beta chain. Its antigen is not yet known. Base-call qualities are not available, and no considerably larger clone is one nucleotide away. The CDR3 numbers 15 residues from cysteine through phenylalanine. Only CDR3 DNA remains: 45 bases, in frame from the first base. The germline V gene (reference sequence) sets CDR1 to WNHNN and CDR2 to SYGVQD. Trimming removed 6 bases from V and 7 bases from J; the gene matches leave 11 bases unexplained. The sample belongs to a study of blood T cell repertoires in COVID-19 (TCRdb year 2020). About the investigation overall: Collaborator samples came from the United States, Italy and Spain and covered acute and convalescent phases of COVID-19. The samples were drawn from two sources: the first 160 participants of the ongoing ImmuneRACE study, and 1,000 to 1,500 subjects contributed by 6 global collaborators. Deeply sampled blood TCRbeta repertoires from subjects exposed to, actively infected with, or recovered from COVID-19 were included in the dataset. The prospective study material was composed of cDNA or gDNA derived from T cells, B-cell-depleted T cells, or PBMCs. The repertoires were released in a freely available public database intended as a resource for research on the immune response to SARS-CoV-2. HLA class I and class II types, where available, came from metadata supplied by the sample provider rather than from assay-based typing. The sample metadata nearly always contained a de-identified subject ID, COVID-19 status, age in years and sex.

TCRbeta CDR3 regions were amplified from genomic DNA using the immunoSEQ Assay, a bias-controlled multiplex PCR. As for the original processing: Nucleated cell counts per sample were estimated from amplification of reference gene primers within the assay. To quantify the absolute abundance of each unique TCRbeta CDR3 rearrangement, sequence reads were collapsed and filtered. Productive Simpson clonality was computed per sample as the square root of Simpson's diversity index over productive rearrangements. TCRdb mirrors the immuneACCESS table, restricted to in-frame sequences. Some clones are absent from its copies; in checked studies, under half trace to an unresolved V gene, and the reason for the others is unknown. The V and J calls and clone size come from that table; D and trimming were worked out from the DNA. In all, the sample holds 120,000 or so clones, and about 86% of those were seen once. More than 3% of the sample is in the top ten clones.

The full study reports these points: The quantity of clinical and demographic metadata differed by source and by participant and was supplied without curation.

Whole blood was collected in K2EDTA tubes by collaborating institutions according to the institutions' own protocols. Collaborator samples were shipped for TCRbeta analysis as frozen whole blood, isolated PBMCs, or DNA extracted from either sample type. The clonotype originates from a woman aged 50 to 60 with acute or convalescent COVID-19. Sequenced sample: peripheral blood. The chain couples TRBV10-1 to TRBJ2-2, with 7 bases matching TRBD1. Here the CDR3 is given as CASSPGTVGVGELFF. The sequenced DNA is TGCGCCAGCAGCCCCGGGACAGTGGGAGTCGGGGAGCTGTTTTTT.